The 4 T cell receptor beta chains listed next were all sequenced from one sample in a study of T-cell memory formation after mild COVID-19 (dated by TCRdb to about 2021). Receptors were amplified or captured by 5' RACE. Data came from an Illumina NovaSeq 6000. The public reads were reanalyzed by TCRdb: fastp trimming at Q25, MiXCR alignment, in-frame beta chains only. Each entry merges the rows of one CDR3 protein and shows their most common DNA and genes. The sample records 380,000 or so distinct CDR3 sequences, approximately 14% of which are singletons. Roughly 22% of the sample is taken by the ten largest. The sample was PBMCs or a T cell subset sorted from them (not recorded which). Receptor source: a man aged 18 to 29 who had mild COVID-19 (a few samples of this study predate the infection). The sample titles of this study are shuffled in the database, so cell type and time point are left out; the donor was told from shared clones.

Many counts were recorded for this clonotype. The genes are TRBV5-6 and TRBJ2-3, with 7 positions matching TRBD1. The germline V gene encodes CDR1 SGHDT and CDR2 YYEEEE. Losses at the gene ends were 4 bases for V and 0 bases for J; bases not matched to a gene: 2. The CDR3 totals 14 residues. The CDR3 sequence is CASSRQGSTDTQYF. DNA of the CDR3: TGTGCCAGCAGCCGACAGGGAAGCACAGATACGCAGTATTTT.

In nucleotides, the CDR3 is TGCGCCAGCAGCTCACAGGGCCTTGAAGCTTTCTTT. Amino acids: CASSSQGLEAFF. This chain joins TRBV4-1 and TRBJ1-1; D is perhaps TRBD1 (6 bases). The germline gives CDR1 MGHRA, CDR2 YSYEKL. The CDR3 is made up of 12 amino acids. The V end lost 5 bases, the J end lost 7 bases, and 11 bases lay between the germline ends.

This chain links TRBV9 with TRBJ2-3; no clear D. Deletions cut 0 bases from V and 0 bases from J, with 14 bases between. CDR3 size: 17 residues. The germline CDR1 and CDR2 sequences are SGDLS and YYNGEE. The CDR3 spells CASSVEGSIRSTDTQYF. Here the CDR3 DNA reads TGTGCCAGCAGCGTAGAAGGTTCGATACGCAGCACAGATACGCAGTATTTT.

The chain is built from TRBV5-4 and TRBJ1-1; TRBD1 matches at 7 bases. The CDR3 runs to 15 residues. Germline trimming cut 4 bases from V and 11 bases from J; bases unmatched to any gene: 17. Germline lookup yields CDR1 SGHNT and CDR2 YYREEE (reference sequence). CDR3 bases: TGTGCCAGCAGCCAAGCCGGGGACAGAATGAGTGAGGCTTTCTTT. Its protein product is CASSQAGDRMSEAFF.